One and the same sample provided the 15 T cell receptor beta chains below, sequenced in a study of blood T cell repertoires in COVID-19. Assay: immunoSEQ multiplex PCR; the TCRdb copy retains only in-frame clones and omits some. The profile shows about 58,000 clones, nearly 90% of them singletons. The material sequenced was peripheral blood. These receptors originate from a man in his 60s with active COVID-19.

This clone was detected only once. V gene TRBV7-6 combines with J gene TRBJ2-1; tentatively, D is TRBD1 (6 bases). CDR1 is SGHVS, CDR2 FNYEAQ, per germline. V was cut by 1 base and J by 2 bases, with 9 bases left in between. The CDR3 spans 15 residues. The CDR3: CASSLGRGTYNEQFF. Here the CDR3 DNA reads TGTGCCAGCAGCTTAGGCAGGGGCACCTACAATGAGCAGTTCTTC.

The chain links TRBV3-1 (or the pseudogene TRBV3-2) to TRBJ2-1; no clear D gene. Germline lookup yields CDR1 LGHDT and CDR2 YNNKEL (reference sequence). V was trimmed by 6 bases and J by 6 bases, leaving 9 bases between them. This CDR3 has 12 residues. For the CDR3, the DNA is TGTGCCAGCAGGTCTAGTGTCAATGAGCAGTTCTTC. It encodes CASRSSVNEQFF.

The chain uses TRBV28 and TRBJ1-1; weak D call: TRBD1 (5 bases). Trimming left V 8 bases short and J 7 bases short, with 11 bases between. The V gene's germline CDR1 is MDHEN and CDR2 SYDVKM. The CDR3 contains 11 residues. The CDR3 region has the DNA TGTGCCAGCGTCCAGGGCAGTGAAGCTTTCTTT. Protein: CASVQGSEAFF.

This clone has just one count. CDR3 nucleotides: TGTGCCAGCAGTTCGGGACACGAAAAAGCTTTCTTT. Translated, it gives CASSSGHEKAFF. The chain couples TRBV28 to TRBJ1-1; tentatively, D is TRBD1 (6 bases). V lost 4 bases and J 9 bases, leaving 12 bases between the germline ends. There are 12 residues in the CDR3. The germline gives CDR1 MDHEN, CDR2 SYDVKM.

CDR3 region: CASSGLAGALFEQYF. In DNA form, the CDR3 reads TGTGCCAGCAGCGGACTAGCGGGGGCCTTATTTGAGCAGTACTTC. The rearrangement uses TRBV6-2 or TRBV6-3 and TRBJ2-7; the match to TRBD2 covers 13 bases. The V gene's germline CDR1 is MNHEY and CDR2 SVGEGT. There are 15 residues in the CDR3. The J segment lost 7 bases and the V segment lost 6 bases, leaving 9 bases of the junction unmatched.

J is TRBJ2-2 and V is TRBV10-3; 9 bases fit TRBD1. Trimming took 7 bases from V and 4 from J; bases not matched to a gene: 4. The CDR3 runs to 14 residues. Germline loops: CDR1 ENHRY, CDR2 SYGVKD. DNA of the CDR3: TGTGCCATCACCACACAGGGGGCCACCGGGGAGCTGTTTTTT. Translation gives CAITTQGATGELFF.

The chain employs TRBV14 and TRBJ2-1; TRBD1 is a possible D gene (6 bases). Germline loops: CDR1 SGHDN, CDR2 FVKESK. V lost 6 bases to trimming and J lost 1 base, with 13 bases between them. The CDR3 extends over 15 amino acids. In nucleotides, the CDR3 is TGTGCCAGCAGTCAGGGGAAGCGGTCCTACAATGAGCAGTTCTTC. Translation: CASSQGKRSYNEQFF.

The chain carries TRBV9 and TRBJ2-3; 10 positions agree with TRBD1. V lost 4 bases, J lost 5 bases, and 7 bases stayed unmatched. The CDR3 sequence is 15 residues long. Germline V gene data show CDR1 as SGDLS and CDR2 as YYNGEE. CDR3 sequence reads: CASSFGQGDVDTQYF. The CDR3 DNA sequence: TGTGCCAGCAGCTTCGGACAGGGGGATGTAGATACGCAGTATTTT.

The CDR3 sequence is CASRDTYTDTQYF. In DNA, the CDR3 is TGCGCCAGTAGGGACACATACACAGATACGCAGTATTTT. This chain uses TRBV5-1 with TRBJ2-3, with D possibly TRBD1 on 6 matching bases. This CDR3 is 13 amino acids long. Germline V gene lookup returns CDR1 SGHRS and CDR2 YFSETQ. Trimming removed 8 bases at V and 2 bases at J, with 12 bases between.

This clone is a singleton in its sample. The chain joins TRBV6-5 to TRBJ2-7, with D possibly matching TRBD2 (7 bases). The germline gives CDR1 MNHEY, CDR2 SVGAGI. Trimming took 6 bases from V and 8 from J, leaving 11 bases between them. CDR3 length: 11 amino acids. The CDR3 is CASRIGGQQYF. The CDR3 DNA reads TGTGCCAGCAGAATCGGGGGGCAGCAGTACTTC.

This clone came up once. This rearrangement joins TRBV2 to TRBJ2-3; tentatively, D is TRBD1 (5 bases). This CDR3 region has 15 residues. Trimming left V 6 bases short and J 3 bases short, with 16 bases between. CDR1 is SNHLY and CDR2 is FYNNEI in the germline V gene. The CDR3 DNA is TGTGCCAGCAGGGCGGACACGAGTGGGACAGATACGCAGTATTTT. Protein: CASRADTSGTDTQYF. The full variable domain, with the rest looked up from reference TRBV2 and TRBJ2-3, is EPEVTQTPSHQVTQMGQEVILRCVPISNHLYFYWYRQILGQKVEFLVSFYNNEISEKSEIFDDQFSVERPDGSNFTLKIRSTKLEDSAMYFCASRADTSGTDTQYFGPGTRLTVL.

The CDR3 loop reads CASSTQTGAAYEQYF. CDR3 in DNA: TGTGCCAGCAGCACCCAGACAGGGGCGGCGTACGAGCAGTACTTC. This chain uses TRBV5-4 with TRBJ2-7, with 8 positions matching TRBD1. There are 15 residues in the CDR3. V trimming: 4 bases; J trimming: 4 bases; junction bases outside the gene matches: 10. Germline-derived CDR1 and CDR2 are SGHNT and YYREEE (reference sequence).

V and J are TRBV6-5 and TRBJ1-1; TRBD1 is a possible D gene (6 bases). Trimming removed 5 bases from V and 5 bases from J, with 18 bases in between. The CDR3 extends over 15 amino acids. The germline CDR1 and CDR2 sequences are MNHEY and SVGAGI. The CDR3 region has the DNA TGTGCCAGCAGTCCAGAAGGAGGCAGGGGAACTGAAGCTTTCTTT. It is translated as CASSPEGGRGTEAFF.

This chain joins TRBV6-2 or TRBV6-3 and TRBJ2-3; no firm D call. The CDR3 runs to 12 residues. Trimming removed 3 bases from V and 4 bases from J, with 5 bases in between. The germline gives CDR1 MNHEY, CDR2 SVGEGT. The CDR3 coding sequence is TGTGCCAGCAGTTATTTCTCAGATACGCAGTATTTT. Amino acid sequence: CASSYFSDTQYF.

The rearrangement uses TRBV18 and TRBJ1-6; D not resolved. The germline V gene has CDR1 KGHSH and CDR2 LQKENI. The CDR3 has 17 amino acids. V was pared by 5 bases and J by 3 bases, with 17 bases between. The CDR3 DNA is TGTGCCAGCTCAGATCTTTCATCCCCAGGCTATAATTCACCCCTCCACTTT. Translation: CASSDLSSPGYNSPLHF.